Below, 30 T cell receptor beta chains from the same sample are listed, as sequenced in a study of T cell responses to AZD1222 COVID-19 vaccine (dated by TCRdb to the early 2020s). Libraries were built with the immunoSEQ multiplex PCR assay. As stored in TCRdb, this immuneACCESS dataset retains in-frame rearrangements with V and J assigned. A fraction of the clones does not appear; measured against another copy, unresolved V genes explain less than half of the discrepancy, and the remainder lacks a known reason. The sample contains around 150,000 clones, approximately 90% of them found a single time. The ten largest clones capture roughly 4% of the sample. The sample's time point label is to be understood as: about 28 days (+/-7) after the second vaccine dose. The specimen comprised peripheral blood, sampled 28 days after the second AZD1222 dose. These receptors were collected from an adult who received the AZD1222 COVID-19 vaccine.

This clone was counted once. The chain links TRBV7-9 to TRBJ1-2; 8 nucleotides align to TRBD1. The trim removed 5 bases at V and 6 bases at J, leaving 2 bases unmatched. The CDR3 is 12 amino acids. Per germline, CDR1 SEHNR and CDR2 FQNEAQ (reference sequence). CDR3 loop: CASSIRGHGYTF. CDR3 DNA: TGTGCCAGCAGCATCAGGGGGCATGGCTACACCTTC. The full variable domain, completed using reference TRBV7-9 and TRBJ1-2, is DTGVSQNPRHKITKRGQNVTFRCDPISEHNRLYWYRQTLGQGPEFLTYFQNEAQLEKSRLLSDRFSAERPKGSFSTLEIQRTEQGDSAMYLCASSIRGHGYTFGSGTRLTVV.

This clone was seen a few times. V gene TRBV4-1 combines with J gene TRBJ1-6; D is unresolved. The ends were cut back, 1 base at V and 10 bases at J, with 5 bases in the middle. The CDR3 loop spans 12 amino acids. Germline V gene sequence: CDR1 MGHRA, CDR2 YSYEKL. The chain's CDR3 is CASSQGLSPLHF. The CDR3 DNA sequence: TGCGCCAGCAGCCAAGGGTTGTCACCCCTCCACTTT.

The chain carries TRBV11-2 and TRBJ2-1, with TRBD1 identical over 8 bases. Germline lookup yields CDR1 SGHAT and CDR2 FQNNGV. CDR3 size: 16 residues. The junction had 7 bases not matched to a gene; V was cut back by 3 bases and J by 3 bases. The CDR3 is CASSFSLGQGYNEQFF. The CDR3 DNA reads TGTGCCAGCAGCTTTTCTCTCGGACAGGGCTACAATGAGCAGTTCTTC.

The CDR3 DNA reads as TGTGCCAGCAGCCCGACAGGGTATGGCTACACCTTC. It translates to CASSPTGYGYTF. The chain combines TRBV7-8 with TRBJ1-2, with TRBD1 matching over 7 bases. Germline CDR1 is SGHVS and CDR2 is FQNEAQ. Losses at the gene ends were 5 bases for V and 5 bases for J; bases not matched to a gene: 2. The CDR3 spans 12 residues.

J is TRBJ2-7 and V is TRBV3-1 (or the pseudogene TRBV3-2); 9 bases line up with TRBD1. This CDR3 contains 14 residues. CDR1 and CDR2 from the germline V gene are LGHDT and YNNKEL (reference sequence). V was pared by 4 bases and J by 3 bases, with 4 bases of the junction left unmatched. CDR3 sequence reads: CASSPRTGVYEQYF. The DNA of the CDR3 is TGTGCCAGCAGCCCCAGGACAGGGGTCTACGAGCAGTACTTC.

The chain links TRBV4-2 to TRBJ1-1; 10 positions agree with TRBD1. The CDR3 runs to 16 residues. Germline V CDR1 and CDR2: LGHNA, YNFKEQ. The V gene end was trimmed by 3 bases and the J gene end by 6 bases; junction bases not matched to a gene: 10. The CDR3 DNA follows: TGTGCCAGCAGCCATAATCCCGGGACAGGGGCCCCTGAAGCTTTCTTT. The encoded protein is CASSHNPGTGAPEAFF.

CDR3 nucleotides: TGTGCCAGCAGCATTCCTAACAGGGGGCCGATGAACACTGAAGCTTTCTTT. Residues: CASSIPNRGPMNTEAFF. The V call is TRBV7-8, the J call TRBJ1-1, with TRBD1 matching over 9 bases. After removal of 5 bases from V and 0 bases from J, the junction contained 10 bases not matched to a gene. The V gene's germline CDR1 is SGHVS and CDR2 FQNEAQ. This CDR3 region has 17 residues.

The chain couples TRBV24-1 to TRBJ2-2; TRBD1 aligns across 7 bases. The CDR3 is 14 residues long. After removal of 4 bases from V and 5 bases from J, the junction contained 3 bases not matched to a gene. The germline V gene encodes CDR1 KGHDR and CDR2 SFDVKD. The DNA of the CDR3 is TGTGCCACCAGTGACGGGACAGAAACCGGGGAGCTGTTTTTT. It yields the protein CATSDGTETGELFF.

The V gene is TRBV6-2 or TRBV6-3, the J gene TRBJ1-2, with no clear D. Germline loops: CDR1 MNHEY, CDR2 SVGEGT. Trimming took 0 bases from V and 11 from J, leaving 13 bases between them. The CDR3 has 13 residues. The CDR3 sequence is CASSYSIGSRYTF. The CDR3 coding sequence is TGTGCCAGCAGTTACTCTATCGGGAGTCGGTACACCTTC.

The gene calls are TRBV5-1 and TRBJ2-1; the D gene is possibly TRBD2 (6 bases). With 4 bases removed from V and 4 bases from J, the gap between germline ends came to 12 bases. Per the germline V gene, CDR1 is SGHRS and CDR2 is YFSETQ. CDR3 size: 14 residues. The CDR3 DNA reads as TGCGCCAGCAGCCCGAATGCGGGGTACAATGAGCAGTTCTTC. As protein: CASSPNAGYNEQFF. The full variable domain, completed using reference TRBV5-1 and TRBJ2-1, is KAGVTQTPRYLIKTRGQQVTLSCSPISGHRSVSWYQQTPGQGLQFLFEYFSETQRNKGNFPGRFSGRQFSNSRSEMNVSTLELGDSALYLCASSPNAGYNEQFFGPGTRLTVL.

The chain carries TRBV7-3 and TRBJ2-7; 7 bases fit TRBD1. Germline values: CDR1 SGHTA, CDR2 FQGTGA. CDR3 length: 15 amino acids. Unmatched junction bases numbered 9, after V lost 6 bases and J lost 1 base. CDR3 DNA sequence: TGTGCCAGCAGTCTAAGGGACAGTCCTTCCTACGAGCAGTACTTC. This sequence encodes CASSLRDSPSYEQYF.

The CDR3 coding sequence is TGTGCCAGCAGCCAAGCCGACAGGGCGAACACTGAAGCTTTCTTT. It encodes CASSQADRANTEAFF. This chain links TRBV4-2 with TRBJ1-1; 7 bases fit TRBD1. V was pared by 1 base and J by 1 base, with 3 bases of the junction left unmatched. CDR3 length: 15 residues. The germline CDR1 and CDR2 sequences are LGHNA and YNFKEQ.

The J gene is TRBJ1-2, the V gene TRBV2, with 7 bases that match TRBD1. J gave up 4 bases and V 9 bases, and 8 bases lay outside the gene matches. From germline, CDR1 is SNHLY and CDR2 FYNNEI. This CDR3 region has 13 residues. CDR3 nucleotides: TGTGCCAGGGGTGAGGCAGGGGGCTATGGCTACACCTTC. This sequence encodes CARGEAGGYGYTF.

This chain connects TRBV28 to TRBJ2-7; 8 bases map to TRBD2. This CDR3 spans 15 amino acids. Germline V gives CDR1 MDHEN, CDR2 SYDVKM. J lost 5 bases, V lost 4 bases, and 10 bases had no gene match. The chain's CDR3 is CASSSSGTSFHEQYF. CDR3 nucleotides: TGTGCCAGCAGTTCGTCCGGGACTAGTTTCCACGAGCAGTACTTC.

This clone appeared a single time. The gene calls are TRBV3-1 (or the pseudogene TRBV3-2) and TRBJ1-5; D gene unclear. This CDR3 comprises 15 residues. Trimming stripped 0 bases from V and 7 bases from J, with 13 bases between. CDR1 is LGHDT and CDR2 is YNNKEL in the germline V gene (reference sequence). The CDR3 region has the DNA TGTGCCAGCAGCCAAGATATGACCCCTGGACAGCCCCAGCATTTT. This sequence encodes CASSQDMTPGQPQHF.

V gene TRBV7-8 combines with J gene TRBJ2-3, with 12 bases lining up with TRBD1. Germline CDR1 reads SGHVS; CDR2 reads FQNEAQ. The V segment lost 5 bases and the J segment 6 bases; nucleotides outside the gene matches: 9. This CDR3 has 16 residues. CDR3 sequence reads: CASSDYRDRGLDTQYF. For the CDR3, the DNA is TGTGCCAGCAGCGACTACCGGGACAGGGGGCTGGATACGCAGTATTTT.

J is TRBJ1-1 and V is TRBV12-3 or TRBV12-4; D perhaps matches TRBD1 (5 bases). This CDR3 spans 13 amino acids. V lost 6 bases and J 10 bases, leaving 18 bases between the germline ends. Here the CDR3 reads CASSPRDPKGAFF. The CDR3 bases are TGTGCCAGCAGCCCCCGGGACCCCAAGGGAGCTTTCTTT.

In regard to this clone: At one end the junction does not follow the germline gene, possibly because of a read error. V usage is TRBV7-7 and J usage is TRBJ1-3, with D possibly TRBD1 on 6 matching bases. This CDR3 is 16 amino acids long. The germline gives CDR1 SSHAT, CDR2 FNYEAQ (reference sequence). CDR3 sequence reads: CASSPNPGAAGNTIYF. For the CDR3, the DNA is TGTGCTAGCAGCCCAAACCCAGGGGCGGCTGGAAACACCATATATTTT.

J is TRBJ1-4 and V is TRBV27; the D is unclear. There are 13 residues in the CDR3. V gave up 3 bases and J gave up 1 base, with 3 bases separating them. CDR1 MNHEY and CDR2 SMNVEV come from the germline V gene (reference sequence). This CDR3 reads CASSLVTNEKLFF. The CDR3 DNA follows: TGTGCCAGCAGTTTGGTAACTAATGAAAAACTGTTTTTT.

The chain has TRBV19 and TRBJ1-5; TRBD1 might be the D (5 bases). CDR1 and CDR2 (germline): LNHDA, SQIVND (reference sequence). There are 15 residues in the CDR3. The V end was cut by 2 bases, the J end by 6 bases, with 14 bases between. CDR3 sequence reads: CASSISRQGGQPQHF. In DNA form, the CDR3 reads TGTGCCAGTAGTATAAGTCGGCAGGGCGGTCAGCCCCAGCATTTT.

The chain carries TRBV9 and TRBJ2-3, with D possibly TRBD1 on 7 matching bases. Germline CDR1 SGDLS, CDR2 YYNGEE. This CDR3 comprises 14 residues. Trimming pared 0 bases from V and 5 bases from J, leaving 10 bases between. The CDR3 is CASSVGQGGDTQYF. The DNA for the CDR3 is TGTGCCAGCAGCGTAGGCCAGGGGGGAGATACGCAGTATTTT. Full variable domain (outside the CDR3, taken from reference TRBV9 and TRBJ2-3): DSGVTQTPKHLITATGQRVTLRCSPRSGDLSVYWYQQSLDQGLQFLIQYYNGEERAKGNILERFSAQQFPDLHSELNLSSLELGDSALYFCASSVGQGGDTQYFGPGTRLTVL.

V is TRBV2 and J is TRBJ1-1; TRBD1 might be the D (5 bases). Germline values: CDR1 SNHLY, CDR2 FYNNEI. The CDR3 runs 13 residues. Trimming removed 2 bases from V and 7 bases from J, with 11 bases in between. The CDR3 region is CASSEISGLEAFF. The CDR3 nucleotides are TGTGCCAGCAGTGAAATATCAGGGCTTGAAGCTTTCTTT.

The V and J genes are TRBV9 and TRBJ1-3; D is undetermined. Germline CDR1 SGDLS, CDR2 YYNGEE. V lost 0 bases and J lost 0, with 7 bases in between. CDR3 size: 15 residues. CDR3 coding DNA: TGTGCCAGCAGCGTAGACCTGTACTCTGGAAACACCATATATTTT. Protein sequence: CASSVDLYSGNTIYF.

The J gene is TRBJ2-2, the V gene TRBV7-3; D unclear. Germline V gene data show CDR1 as SGHTA and CDR2 as FQGTGA. There are 13 residues in the CDR3. V was clipped by 1 base and J by 7 bases, with 7 bases between them. CDR3 protein: CASSLNKVGELFF. The DNA for the CDR3 is TGTGCCAGCAGCTTAAACAAGGTCGGGGAGCTGTTTTTT.

The chain couples TRBV6-2 or TRBV6-3 to TRBJ1-2; D unclear. V lost 5 bases and J lost 7, with 17 bases in between. Germline CDR1 and CDR2: MNHEY and SVGEGT. CDR3 size: 14 residues. The CDR3 bases are TGTGCCAGCAGTAGCCGACCGGGTAGCTCTGGCTACACCTTC. Protein: CASSSRPGSSGYTF.

This chain joins TRBV6-1 and TRBJ1-5, with D maybe TRBD1 (5 bases). Trimming stripped 3 bases from V and 7 bases from J, with 13 bases between. Germline values: CDR1 MNHNS, CDR2 SASEGT. The CDR3 totals 14 residues. The CDR3 loop reads CASSDRVSGQPQHF. In DNA form, the CDR3 reads TGTGCCAGCAGTGACAGGGTTTCCGGGCAGCCCCAGCATTTT.

The V call is TRBV4-2, the J call TRBJ2-1; 8 bases are shared with TRBD2. The CDR3 contains 13 residues. CDR1 is LGHNA and CDR2 is YNFKEQ in the germline V gene. The V and J ends lost 0 bases and 12 bases, in that order; junction bases with no gene match: 4. The CDR3 nucleotides are TGTGCCAGCAGCCAAGATCACGGGGGGGCGCAGTTCTTC. It yields the protein CASSQDHGGAQFF.

The chain joins TRBV2 to TRBJ2-1; maybe TRBD2 (5 bases). The germline V gene encodes CDR1 SNHLY and CDR2 FYNNEI. The V and J ends lost 1 base and 8 bases respectively, with 12 bases between them. The CDR3 consists of 14 residues. The CDR3 DNA reads as TGTGCCAGCAGTGAAGGAGGGTGGTTCGATGAGCAGTTCTTC. Protein sequence: CASSEGGWFDEQFF.

V is TRBV5-5 and J is TRBJ2-3; D gene unclear. CDR1 and CDR2 from the germline V gene are SGHKS and YYEKEE (reference sequence). V lost 1 base and J lost 1, with 4 bases in between. The CDR3 sequence is 13 residues long. The CDR3 DNA reads TGTGCCAGCAGCTTGAGGGGCACAGATACGCAGTATTTT. This sequence encodes CASSLRGTDTQYF.

This rearrangement joins TRBV7-2 to TRBJ2-7; no clear D gene. CDR3 size: 13 residues. V was pared by 0 bases and J by 3 bases, with 6 bases between. CDR1 SGHTA and CDR2 FQGNSA come from the germline V gene. Here the CDR3 DNA reads TGTGCCAGCAGCTTAGCCGAACACTACGAGCAGTACTTC. Encoded protein: CASSLAEHYEQYF. Using reference TRBV7-2 and TRBJ2-7 for the parts outside the CDR3, the full variable domain is GAGVSQSPSNKVTEKGKDVELRCDPISGHTALYWYRQSLGQGLEFLIYFQGNSAPDKSGLPSDRFSAERTGGSVSTLTIQRTQQEDSAVYLCASSLAEHYEQYFGPGTRLTVT.